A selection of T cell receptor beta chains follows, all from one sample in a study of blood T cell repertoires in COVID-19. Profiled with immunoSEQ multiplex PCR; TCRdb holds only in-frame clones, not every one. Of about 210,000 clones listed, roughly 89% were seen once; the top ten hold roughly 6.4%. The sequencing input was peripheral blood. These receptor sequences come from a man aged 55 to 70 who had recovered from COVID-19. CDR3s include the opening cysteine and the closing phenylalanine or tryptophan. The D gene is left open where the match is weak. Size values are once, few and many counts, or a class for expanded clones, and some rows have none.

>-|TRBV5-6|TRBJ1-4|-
CASSLGVSEKLFF
TGTGCCAGCAGCTTGGGAGTTTCTGAAAAACTGTTTTTT
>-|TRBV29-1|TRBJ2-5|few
CSVAVTETQYF
TGCAGCGTGGCGGTGACGGAGACCCAGTACTTC
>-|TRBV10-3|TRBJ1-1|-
CAIGRGVNTEAFF
TGTGCCATTGGGAGGGGCGTGAACACTGAAGCTTTCTTT
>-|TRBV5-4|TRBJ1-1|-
CASSLGGVGGTEAFF
TGTGCCAGCAGCCTGGGGGGGGTCGGGGGCACTGAAGCTTTCTTT
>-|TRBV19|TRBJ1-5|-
CASSIGPQQPQHF
TGTGCCAGTAGTATAGGCCCCCAGCAGCCCCAGCATTTT
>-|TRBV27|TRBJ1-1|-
CASSLSPGLANTEAFF
TGTGCCAGCAGTTTATCGCCAGGGTTGGCGAACACTGAAGCTTTCTTT
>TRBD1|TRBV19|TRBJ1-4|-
CASSKGLDRNEKLFF
TGTGCCAGTAGTAAGGGCCTGGACAGGAATGAAAAACTGTTTTTT
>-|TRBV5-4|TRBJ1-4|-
CASSMGSPSEKLFF
TGTGCCAGCAGCATGGGAAGCCCAAGTGAAAAACTGTTTTTT
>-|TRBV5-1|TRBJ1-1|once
CASSLQGMNTEAFF
TGCGCCAGCAGCTTGCAGGGGATGAACACTGAAGCTTTCTTT
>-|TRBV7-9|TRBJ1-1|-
CASSYTENTEAFF
TGTGCCAGCAGCTATACAGAGAACACTGAAGCTTTCTTT
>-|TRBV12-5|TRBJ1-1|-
CASGLARLLIRRAFF
TGTGCTAGTGGTTTGGCCCGTTTGTTGATCAGAAGAGCTTTCTTT
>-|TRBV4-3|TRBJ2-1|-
CASSNVENEQFF
TGCGCCAGCAGCAACGTGGAGAATGAGCAGTTCTTC
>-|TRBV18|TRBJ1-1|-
CASSPTDKYTEAFF
TGTGCCAGCTCACCAACGGACAAGTACACTGAAGCTTTCTTT
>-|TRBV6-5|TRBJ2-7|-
CASSYSALAGYEQYF
TGTGCCAGCAGTTACTCGGCTCTAGCAGGCTACGAGCAGTACTTC
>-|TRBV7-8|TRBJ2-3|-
CASSFDSTSTDTQYF
TGTGCCAGCAGCTTTGACAGCACCAGCACAGATACGCAGTATTTT
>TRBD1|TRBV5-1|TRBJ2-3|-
CASSLGQGNPTDTQYF
TGCGCCAGCAGCCTCGGACAGGGAAACCCCACAGATACGCAGTATTTT
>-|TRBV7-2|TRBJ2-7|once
CASSLAGGTAVYEQYF
TGTGCCAGCAGCTTAGCGGGCGGGACAGCTGTCTACGAGCAGTACTTC
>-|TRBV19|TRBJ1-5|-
CASRVLGTYSNQPQHF
TGTGCCAGTAGAGTCCTCGGGACATACAGCAATCAGCCCCAGCATTTT
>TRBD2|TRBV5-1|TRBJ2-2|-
CASSLSGSPNTGELFF
TGCGCCAGCAGCTTAAGCGGGAGCCCGAACACCGGGGAGCTGTTTTTT
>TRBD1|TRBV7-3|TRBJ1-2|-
CASSPIRDRELYGYTF
TGTGCCAGCAGCCCCATCCGGGACAGGGAATTGTATGGCTACACCTTC
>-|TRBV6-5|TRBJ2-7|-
CASTTQKREWYEQYF
TGTGCCAGCACGACCCAAAAACGGGAGTGGTACGAGCAGTACTTC
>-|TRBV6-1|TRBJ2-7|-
CASSQASSWVAVYEQYF
TGTGCCAGCAGTCAAGCTTCGTCGTGGGTAGCAGTCTACGAGCAGTACTTC
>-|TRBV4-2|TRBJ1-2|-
CASSQDYRGGYTF
TGTGCCAGCAGCCAAGATTATAGAGGGGGCTACACCTTC
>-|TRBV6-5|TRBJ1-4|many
CASGGQREKLFF
TGTGCCAGCGGGGGCCAACGGGAAAAACTGTTTTTT
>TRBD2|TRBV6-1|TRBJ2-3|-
CASSEATSGGLGGYF
TGTGCCAGCAGTGAAGCGACTAGCGGGGGGCTCGGCGGGTATTTT
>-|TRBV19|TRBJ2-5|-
CASSPWRRRNQETQYF
TGTGCCAGTAGCCCGTGGAGGAGAAGAAACCAAGAGACCCAGTACTTC
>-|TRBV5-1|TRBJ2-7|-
CASSLRTARVAYEQYF
TGCGCCAGCAGCTTAAGGACAGCCAGGGTCGCCTACGAGCAGTACTTC
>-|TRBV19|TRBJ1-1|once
CASTRTRDTEAFF
TGTGCCAGTACGAGGACGCGGGACACTGAAGCTTTCTTT
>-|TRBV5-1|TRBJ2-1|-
CASSRRGAYNEQFF
TGCGCCAGCAGCAGGCGCGGGGCCTACAATGAGCAGTTCTTC
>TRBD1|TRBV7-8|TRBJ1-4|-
CASSPPIGQGATNEKLFF
TGTGCCAGCAGCCCGCCCATCGGACAGGGCGCAACTAATGAAAAACTGTTTTTT
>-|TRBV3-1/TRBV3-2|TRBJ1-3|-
CASSQDTAGNTIYF
TGTGCCAGCAGCCAAGATACAGCCGGCAACACCATATATTTT
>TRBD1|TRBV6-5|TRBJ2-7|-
CASSYSRGLSYEQYF
TGTGCCAGCAGTTACTCCAGGGGGCTTTCCTACGAGCAGTACTTC
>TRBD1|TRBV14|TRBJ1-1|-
CASSQRTGLNTEAFF
TGTGCCAGCAGCCAACGGACAGGCCTGAACACTGAAGCTTTCTTT
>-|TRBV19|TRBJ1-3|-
CAAEPPLGNTIYF
TGTGCCGCCGAACCCCCCCTAGGAAACACCATATATTTT
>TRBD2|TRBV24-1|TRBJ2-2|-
CATSDFPTSVTGELFF
TGTGCCACCAGTGATTTCCCGACTAGCGTGACCGGGGAGCTGTTTTTT
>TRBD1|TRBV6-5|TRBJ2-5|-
CASSRTGVGETQYF
TGTGCCAGCAGCCGCACAGGGGTCGGAGAGACCCAGTACTTC
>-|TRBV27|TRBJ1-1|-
CASSKQGSNTEAFF
TGTGCCAGCAGTAAGCAGGGGTCGAACACTGAAGCTTTCTTT